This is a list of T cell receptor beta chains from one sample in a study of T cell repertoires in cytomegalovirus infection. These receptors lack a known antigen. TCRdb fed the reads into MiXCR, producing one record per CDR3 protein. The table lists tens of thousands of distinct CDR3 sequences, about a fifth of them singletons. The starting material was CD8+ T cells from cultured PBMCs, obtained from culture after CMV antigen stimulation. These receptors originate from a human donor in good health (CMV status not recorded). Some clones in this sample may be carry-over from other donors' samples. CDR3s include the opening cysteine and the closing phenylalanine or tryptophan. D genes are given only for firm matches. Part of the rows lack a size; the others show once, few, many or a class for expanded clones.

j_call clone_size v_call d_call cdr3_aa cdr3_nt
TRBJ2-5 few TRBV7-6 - CASSLWGQGEETQYF TGTGCCAGCAGCTTATGGGGCCAGGGAGAAGAGACCCAGTACTTC
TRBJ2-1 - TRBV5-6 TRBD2 CASSSQTSGDEQFF TGTGCCAGCAGCTCGCAGACTAGCGGAGATGAGCAGTTCTTC
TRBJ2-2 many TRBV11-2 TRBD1 CASSQGQIRGELFF TGTGCCAGCAGCCAGGGACAGATTAGGGGGGAGCTGTTTTTT
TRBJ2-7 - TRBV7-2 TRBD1 CASSPDRGVSYEQYF TGTGCCAGCAGCCCCGACAGGGGGGTATCTTACGAGCAGTACTTC
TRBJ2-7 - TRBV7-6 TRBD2 CASSLLSGTSVATEEQYF TGTGCCAGCAGCCTCTTGTCCGGGACTAGCGTCGCGACGGAGGAGCAGTACTTC
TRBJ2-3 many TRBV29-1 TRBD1 CSVEDGGRQGVTDTQYF TGCAGCGTTGAAGATGGAGGCAGACAGGGAGTCACAGATACGCAGTATTTT
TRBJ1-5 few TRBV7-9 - CASSRQDNQPQHF TGTGCCAGCAGCCGACAGGACAATCAGCCCCAGCATTTT
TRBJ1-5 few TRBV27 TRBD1 CASSLFRDRGDQPQHF TGTGCCAGCAGTTTATTTAGGGACAGGGGAGATCAGCCCCAGCATTTT
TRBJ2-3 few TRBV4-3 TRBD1 CASSQGQGSTDTQYF TGCGCCAGCAGCCAGGGACAGGGGTCTACAGATACGCAGTATTTT
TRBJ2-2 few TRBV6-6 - CASSYSRAGELFF TGTGCCAGCAGTTACTCGCGGGCCGGGGAGCTGTTTTTT
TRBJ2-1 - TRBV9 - CASSVEASSEQFF TGTGCCAGCAGCGTCGAGGCCAGTTCCGAGCAGTTCTTC
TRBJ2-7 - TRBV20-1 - CSATVRTIYEQYF TGCAGTGCTACCGTTCGGACTATCTACGAGCAGTACTTC
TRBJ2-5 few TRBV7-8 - CASRPTRVQETQYF TGTGCCAGCAGACCGACCAGGGTCCAAGAGACCCAGTACTTC
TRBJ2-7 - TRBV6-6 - CASSYSTTGDYSYEQYF TGTGCCAGCAGTTACTCGACTACAGGAGACTACTCCTACGAGCAGTACTTC
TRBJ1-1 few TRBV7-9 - CASSILDTEAFF TGTGCCAGCAGCATTCTAGACACTGAAGCTTTCTTT
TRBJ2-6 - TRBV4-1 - CASSPQILGSGANVLTF TGCGCCAGCAGCCCCCAAATTTTGGGATCTGGGGCCAACGTCCTGACTTTC
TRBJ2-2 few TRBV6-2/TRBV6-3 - CASSPRNTGELFF TGTGCCAGCAGTCCGCGGAACACCGGGGAGCTGTTTTTT
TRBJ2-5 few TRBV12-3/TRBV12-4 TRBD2 CASSLAGGQETQYF TGTGCCAGCAGTTTGGCGGGGGGCCAAGAGACCCAGTACTTC
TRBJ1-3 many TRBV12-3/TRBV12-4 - CASSLAMTAGTIYF TGTGCCAGCAGTTTAGCGATGACAGCGGGCACCATATATTTT
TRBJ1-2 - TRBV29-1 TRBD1 CSVREGQRDYGYTF TGCAGCGTGAGGGAGGGACAGCGGGATTATGGCTACACCTTC
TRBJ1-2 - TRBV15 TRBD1 CATSREAGTAYGYTF TGTGCCACCAGCAGAGAAGCCGGGACAGCATATGGCTACACCTTC
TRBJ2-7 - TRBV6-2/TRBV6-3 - CASSYDGAGRNYEQYF TGTGCCAGCAGTTACGACGGGGCAGGGAGGAACTACGAGCAGTACTTC
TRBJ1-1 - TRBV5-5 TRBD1 CASRSTPKTQGSDTEAFF TGTGCCAGCAGATCAACCCCTAAGACACAGGGGTCGGACACTGAAGCTTTCTTT
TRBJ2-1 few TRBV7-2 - CASSLAGLHNEQFF TGTGCCAGCAGCTTAGCGGGACTCCACAATGAGCAGTTCTTC